This T cell receptor beta chain was recorded in a study of cytomegalovirus exposure and HLA in healthy donors. Trimming stripped 0 bases from V and 7 bases from J, with 10 bases between. CDR1 and CDR2 from the germline V gene are SGDLS and YYNGEE. The CDR3 totals 13 residues. Researchers ran the PCR with 60 Vbeta and 13 Jbeta primers. Some clones are missing from TCRdb's copy, which holds only in-frame ones; the method was immunoSEQ multiplex PCR. The data hold 130,000 or so clones, with about three quarters observed a single time. The sample consisted of PBMCs. This clonotype was sampled from a man in his forties in good health and CMV-seropositive. The chain employs TRBV9 and TRBJ1-2, with D possibly being TRBD1 (5 bases). DNA for the CDR3: TGTGCCAGCAGCGTAGTAATAGGGGCTGGCTACACCTTC. It encodes CASSVVIGAGYTF.